This TCR beta chain was sequenced in a study of CD8 T cells in ankylosing spondylitis. General observations from the study: Disease-linked clones bore a CD8+ phenotype, appearing relatively rarely in peripheral blood.

Via MiXCR, TCRdb re-called the 5' RACE reads, giving one row per CDR3 protein. The sample lists around 320,000 distinct CDR3 sequences; around 21% were seen once. About this clonotype itself: Its antigen is as yet unknown.

The CDR3 is 11 amino acids. Trimming pared 7 bases from V and 8 bases from J, leaving 10 bases between. Per germline, CDR1 SGHRS and CDR2 YFSETQ. This TCR came from a female donor with ankylosing spondylitis or in good health (not recorded which). Source material: blood, either unsorted or a sorted T cell fraction (not recorded which). This sequence joins TRBV5-1 and TRBJ2-1; no firm D call. CDR3 nucleotide sequence: TGCGCCAGCTCCCAAATCGATGAGCAGTTCTTC. Amino acids: CASSQIDEQFF.